This T cell receptor (beta chain) emerged from a study of regulatory T cells in long-lasting Graves disease. General observations from the study: Persistent Graves' patients showed less TCR diversity than newly diagnosed ones. Persistent disease favored TRBV28, TRBJ1-2 and TRBJ2-5. In persistent patients, shared public clonotypes (roughly 3,000) outnumbered those in new patients (approximately 940).

Building of the TCR beta libraries involved iRepertoire HTBI primers and Arm-PCR of CDR3 regions. TCRdb reprocessed the multiplex PCR reads via MiXCR and lists one record per CDR3 protein. The profile shows around 250,000 distinct CDR3 sequences, 15% to 20% of them singletons. This clonotype came up many times. Its antigen is currently unknown. With 5 bases removed from V and 0 bases from J, the gap between germline ends came to 7 bases. The CDR3 covers 13 residues. Per the germline V gene, CDR1 is SGHNT and CDR2 is YENEEA. Indicated time point: newly diagnosed GD, antithyroid drugs for less than 3 months. PBMCs provided the RNA from which the TCR library was made. The EDTA tubes were filled with around 9.2 milliliters of drawn peripheral blood.

The source of this sequence is a female donor with Graves disease. The source was peripheral blood mononuclear cells (PBMCs), collected at new diagnosis, from a patient treated with antithyroid drugs. The V call is TRBV11-3, the J call TRBJ1-1; D is undetermined. Written as DNA, the CDR3 is TGTGCCAGCAGCACACAGCTGAACACTGAAGCTTTCTTT. It yields the protein CASSTQLNTEAFF.